This T cell receptor (beta chain) stems from a study of blood T cell repertoires in COVID-19. In the study's own analysis: Amplification from reference gene primers served as the basis for estimated nucleated cell counts. Profiled with immunoSEQ multiplex PCR; TCRdb holds only in-frame clones, not every one. V and J calls and clone size come straight from that table; D and trimming were deduced from the DNA. The repertoire has a few hundred thousand clones, around four fifths of them found once; the top ten carry approximately 4.1%. Trimming left V 1 base short and J 4 bases short, with 14 bases between. CDR1 is LNHDA and CDR2 is SQIVND in the germline V gene (reference sequence). CDR3 length: 15 residues.

This TCR was sampled from a woman in her forties or fifties with active or convalescent COVID-19. V gene TRBV19 combines with J gene TRBJ2-7, with a weak D call TRBD2 (6 bases). The specimen was peripheral blood. CDR3 sequence: CASSIVPGLDYEQYF. CDR3 coding DNA: TGTGCCAGTAGTATAGTTCCGGGACTCGATTACGAGCAGTACTTC. Full variable domain (missing parts from reference TRBV19 and TRBJ2-7): DGGITQSPKYLFRKEGQNVTLSCEQNLNHDAMYWYRQDPGQGLRLIYYSQIVNDFQKGDIAEGYSVSREKKESFPLTVTSAQKNPTAFYLCASSIVPGLDYEQYFGPGTRLTVT.